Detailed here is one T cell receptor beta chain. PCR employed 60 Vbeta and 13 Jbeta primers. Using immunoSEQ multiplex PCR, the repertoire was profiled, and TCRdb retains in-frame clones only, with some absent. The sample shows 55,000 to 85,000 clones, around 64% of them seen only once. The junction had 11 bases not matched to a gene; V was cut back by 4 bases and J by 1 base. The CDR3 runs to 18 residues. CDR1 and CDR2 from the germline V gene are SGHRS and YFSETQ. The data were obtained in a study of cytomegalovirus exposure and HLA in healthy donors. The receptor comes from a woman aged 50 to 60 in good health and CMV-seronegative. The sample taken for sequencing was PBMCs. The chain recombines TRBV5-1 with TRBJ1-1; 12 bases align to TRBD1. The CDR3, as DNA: TGCGCCAGCAGCCTGGGCCCCTTGGGACAGGGGGCGAACACTGAAGCTTTCTTT. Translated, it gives CASSLGPLGQGANTEAFF.